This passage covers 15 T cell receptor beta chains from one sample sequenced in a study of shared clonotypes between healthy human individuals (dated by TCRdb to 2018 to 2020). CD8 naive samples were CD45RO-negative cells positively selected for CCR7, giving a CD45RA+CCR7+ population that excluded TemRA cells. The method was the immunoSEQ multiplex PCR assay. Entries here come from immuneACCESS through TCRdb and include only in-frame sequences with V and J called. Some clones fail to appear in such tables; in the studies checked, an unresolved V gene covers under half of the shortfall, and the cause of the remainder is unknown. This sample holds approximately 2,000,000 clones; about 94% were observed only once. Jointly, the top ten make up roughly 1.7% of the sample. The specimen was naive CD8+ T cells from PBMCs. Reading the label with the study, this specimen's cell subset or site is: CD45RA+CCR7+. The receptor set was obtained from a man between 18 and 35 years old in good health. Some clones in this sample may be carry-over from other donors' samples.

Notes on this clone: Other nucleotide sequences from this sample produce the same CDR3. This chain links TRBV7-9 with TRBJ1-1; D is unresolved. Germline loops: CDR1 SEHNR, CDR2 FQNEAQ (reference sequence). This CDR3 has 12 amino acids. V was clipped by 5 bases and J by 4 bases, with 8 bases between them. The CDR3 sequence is CASSPGGTEAFF. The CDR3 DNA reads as TGTGCCAGCAGCCCCGGAGGCACTGAAGCTTTCTTT.

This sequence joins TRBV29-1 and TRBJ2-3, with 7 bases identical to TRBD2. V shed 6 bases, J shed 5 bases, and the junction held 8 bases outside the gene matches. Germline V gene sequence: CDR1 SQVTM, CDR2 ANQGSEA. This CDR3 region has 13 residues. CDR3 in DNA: TGCAGCGTGCTAGCGGAGGTGGGAGATACGCAGTATTTT. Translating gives CSVLAEVGDTQYF.

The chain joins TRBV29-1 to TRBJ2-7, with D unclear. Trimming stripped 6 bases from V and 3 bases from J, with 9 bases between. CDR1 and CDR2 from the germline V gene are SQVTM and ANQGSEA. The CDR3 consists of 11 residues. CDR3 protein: CSVMDGYEQYF. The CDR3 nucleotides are TGCAGCGTCATGGACGGCTACGAGCAGTACTTC.

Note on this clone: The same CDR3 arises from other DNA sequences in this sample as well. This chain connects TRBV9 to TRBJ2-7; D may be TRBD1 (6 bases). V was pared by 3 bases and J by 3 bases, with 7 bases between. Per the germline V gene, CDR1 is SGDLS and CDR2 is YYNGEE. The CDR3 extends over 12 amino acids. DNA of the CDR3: TGTGCCAGCAGCGCGACAGGCTACGAGCAGTACTTC. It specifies CASSATGYEQYF.

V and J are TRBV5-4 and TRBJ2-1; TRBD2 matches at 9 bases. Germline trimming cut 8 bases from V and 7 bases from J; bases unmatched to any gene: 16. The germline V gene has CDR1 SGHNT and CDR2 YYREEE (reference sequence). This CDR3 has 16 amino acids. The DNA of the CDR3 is TGTGCCAGTCACGGACTAGCGAAGGAAAGAGGGAATGAGCAGTTCTTC. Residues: CASHGLAKERGNEQFF.

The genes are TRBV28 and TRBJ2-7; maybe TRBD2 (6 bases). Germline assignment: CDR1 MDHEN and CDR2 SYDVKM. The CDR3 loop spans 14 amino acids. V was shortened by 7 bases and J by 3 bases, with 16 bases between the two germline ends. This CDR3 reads CASIPEGSYYEQYF. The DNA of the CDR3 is TGTGCCAGCATCCCGGAGGGTTCATACTACGAGCAGTACTTC.

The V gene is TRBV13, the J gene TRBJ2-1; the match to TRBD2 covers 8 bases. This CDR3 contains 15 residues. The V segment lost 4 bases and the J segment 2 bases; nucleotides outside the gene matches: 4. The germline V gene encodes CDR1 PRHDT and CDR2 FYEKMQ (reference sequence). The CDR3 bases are TGTGCCAGCAGCTGGGGACTAGATACCTACAATGAGCAGTTCTTC. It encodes CASSWGLDTYNEQFF.

The CDR3 protein is CASSLGRDMRGTGELFF. The CDR3 region has the DNA TGTGCCAGCAGCCTAGGAAGGGACATGAGGGGCACCGGGGAGCTGTTTTTT. The chain joins TRBV27 to TRBJ2-2; TRBD1 is a possible D gene (6 bases). The V end was cut by 6 bases, the J end by 4 bases, with 21 bases between. The CDR3 runs 17 residues. Germline assignment: CDR1 MNHEY and CDR2 SMNVEV (reference sequence).

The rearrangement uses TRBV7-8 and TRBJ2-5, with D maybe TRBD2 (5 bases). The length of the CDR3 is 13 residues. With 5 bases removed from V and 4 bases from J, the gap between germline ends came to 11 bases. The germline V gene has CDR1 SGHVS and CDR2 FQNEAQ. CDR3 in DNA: TGTGCCAGCAGCCCCGGGATCCGAGAGACCCAGTACTTC. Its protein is CASSPGIRETQYF. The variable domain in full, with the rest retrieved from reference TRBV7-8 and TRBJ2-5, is GAGVSQSPRYKVAKRGQDVALRCDPISGHVSLFWYQQALGQGPEFLTYFQNEAQLDKSGLPSDRFFAERPEGSVSTLKIQRTQQEDSAVYLCASSPGIRETQYFGPGTRLLVL.

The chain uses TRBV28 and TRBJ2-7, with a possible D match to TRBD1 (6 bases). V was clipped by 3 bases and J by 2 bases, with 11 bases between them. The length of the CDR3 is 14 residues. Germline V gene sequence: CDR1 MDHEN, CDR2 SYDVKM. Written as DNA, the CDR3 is TGTGCCAGCAGTTTCCTCAGACAGGCCTACGAGCAGTACTTC. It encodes CASSFLRQAYEQYF.

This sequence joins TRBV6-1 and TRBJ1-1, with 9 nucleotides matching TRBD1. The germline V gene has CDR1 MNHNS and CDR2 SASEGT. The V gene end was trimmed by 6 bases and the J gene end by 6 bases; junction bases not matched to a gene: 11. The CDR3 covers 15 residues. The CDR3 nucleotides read TGTGCCAGCAGAGAAAAGGGGACAGGGTTGGCTGAAGCTTTCTTT. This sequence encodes CASREKGTGLAEAFF.

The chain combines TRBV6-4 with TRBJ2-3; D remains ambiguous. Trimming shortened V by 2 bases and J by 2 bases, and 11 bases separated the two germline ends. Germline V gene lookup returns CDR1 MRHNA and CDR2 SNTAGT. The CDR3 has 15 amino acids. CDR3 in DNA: TGTGCCAGCAGTGACCCTGGGGTAAACACAGATACGCAGTATTTT. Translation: CASSDPGVNTDTQYF.

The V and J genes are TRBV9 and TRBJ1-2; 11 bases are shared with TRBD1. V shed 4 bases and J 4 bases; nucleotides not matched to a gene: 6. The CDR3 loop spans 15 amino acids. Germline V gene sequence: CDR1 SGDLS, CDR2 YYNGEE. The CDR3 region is CASSPRDRGAYGYTF. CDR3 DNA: TGTGCCAGCAGCCCGCGGGACAGGGGGGCCTATGGCTACACCTTC.

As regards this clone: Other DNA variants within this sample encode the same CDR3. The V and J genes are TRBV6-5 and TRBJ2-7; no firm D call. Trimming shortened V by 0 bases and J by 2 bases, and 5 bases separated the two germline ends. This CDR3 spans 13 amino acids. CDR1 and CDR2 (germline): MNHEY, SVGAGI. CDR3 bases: TGTGCCAGCAGTTACTCCGAAGCCTACGAGCAGTACTTC. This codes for CASSYSEAYEQYF.

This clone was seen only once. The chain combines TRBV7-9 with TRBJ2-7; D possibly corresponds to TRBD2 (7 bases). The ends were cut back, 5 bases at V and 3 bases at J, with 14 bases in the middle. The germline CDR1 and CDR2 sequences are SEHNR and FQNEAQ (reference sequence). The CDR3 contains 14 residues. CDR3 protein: CASSKGGVNYEQYF. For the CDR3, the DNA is TGTGCCAGCAGCAAAGGGGGGGTTAACTACGAGCAGTACTTC.